These T cell receptor beta chains were read from a single sample in a study of blood T cell repertoires in COVID-19. Sequencing was performed with immunoSEQ multiplex PCR; in TCRdb, only in-frame clones are kept and a portion is missing. The repertoire holds about 270,000 clones, with around 90% as singletons. The material sequenced was peripheral blood. These receptor sequences come from a man between 45 and 60 years old with acute or convalescent COVID-19. CDR3s include the opening cysteine and the closing phenylalanine or tryptophan. A D gene is named only where the DNA matches it firmly. Clone size is stated in some rows and not others, as once, few, many or a class when expanded.

V	size	D	J	length	DNA	CDR3
TRBV27	once	-	TRBJ1-3	14	TGTGCCAGCAGTTTCGGGATCTCTGGAAACACCATATATTTT	CASSFGISGNTIYF
TRBV6-1	-	-	TRBJ1-5	16	TGTGCCAGCAGTGAAATTTATAGGGGAAACAATCAGCCCCAGCATTTT	CASSEIYRGNNQPQHF
TRBV10-3	once	-	TRBJ2-5	12	TGTGCCACCGGACAGAACCAAGAGACCCAGTACTTC	CATGQNQETQYF
TRBV12-3/TRBV12-4	-	-	TRBJ1-1	12	TGTGCCAGCAGTTTGCCGTCGGCTGAAGCTTTCTTT	CASSLPSAEAFF
TRBV3-1/TRBV3-2	-	TRBD1	TRBJ1-1	14	TGTGCCAGCAGCCAGGCAACAGGGGGGACTGAAGCTTTCTTT	CASSQATGGTEAFF
TRBV7-3	few	-	TRBJ1-3	13	TGTGCCAGCAGCTTAATGACGGAGGGCACCATATATTTT	CASSLMTEGTIYF
TRBV12-3/TRBV12-4	-	-	TRBJ1-2	13	TGTGCCAGCCGCCTGGCGGACAGCTATGGCTACACCTTC	CASRLADSYGYTF
TRBV7-3	-	-	TRBJ2-3	15	TGTGCCAGCAGCTTCGGGCGGGGACGCACAGATACGCAGTATTTT	CASSFGRGRTDTQYF
TRBV7-9	-	-	TRBJ1-5	15	TGTGCCAGCAGCCGAACAGGGATGAACAATCAGCCCCAGCATTTT	CASSRTGMNNQPQHF
TRBV7-2	-	-	TRBJ2-3	11	TGTGCCAGCAGCTTACTAGTCGCGCAGTATTTT	CASSLLVAQYF
TRBV5-1	-	-	TRBJ2-2	14	TGCGCCAGCACCAGGACAGCCAACACCGGGGAGCTGTTTTTT	CASTRTANTGELFF
TRBV6-5	-	-	TRBJ2-5	14	TGTGCCAGCAGTTACTCTGCGGTTCAAGAGACCCAGTACTTC	CASSYSAVQETQYF
TRBV19	once	TRBD1	TRBJ1-2	16	TGTGCCAGTAGTATCGCAGGAGGACAGGGGATCTATGGCTACACCTTC	CASSIAGGQGIYGYTF
TRBV5-5	-	TRBD1	TRBJ2-7	16	TGTGCCAGCAGCCGAAGACAGGGGTTCGGAGGTGACGAGCAGTACTTC	CASSRRQGFGGDEQYF
TRBV10-1	-	TRBD2	TRBJ2-3	17	TGCGCCAGCAGTGAGCGGGGGGAGCCGAGGGGAACAGATACGCAGTATTTT	CASSERGEPRGTDTQYF
TRBV7-6	-	-	TRBJ1-5	15	TGTGCCAGCAGCCCAGGCCGAACAGGTTATCAGCCCCAGCATTTT	CASSPGRTGYQPQHF
TRBV30	-	TRBD1	TRBJ1-6	14	TGTGCCTGGAGTGCGGGACAGGGCAATTCACCCCTCCACTTT	CAWSAGQGNSPLHF
TRBV7-9	-	-	TRBJ1-1	14	TGTGCCAGCAGCTTAAGGGACTTGAACACTGAAGCTTTCTTT	CASSLRDLNTEAFF
TRBV4-1	-	-	TRBJ2-5	16	TGCGCCAGCAGCCAAGATCCCGTTGGACTCATAGAGACCCAGTACTTC	CASSQDPVGLIETQYF
TRBV19	-	TRBD1	TRBJ1-4	14	TGTGCCAGTAGTCCCGGACAGGACGTTGAAAAACTGTTTTTT	CASSPGQDVEKLFF
TRBV24-1	-	-	TRBJ2-5	14	TGTGCCACCAGTGATCCTCGGAGGGCCGGGACCCAGTACTTC	CATSDPRRAGTQYF
TRBV30	-	-	TRBJ1-3	15	TGTGCCTGCAAATCTGGGGGGGCGCAGGGAAACACCATATATTTT	CACKSGGAQGNTIYF
TRBV9	-	TRBD2	TRBJ2-1	16	TGTGCCAGCAGCGAGCGGGGCGGGAACTCCTACAATGAGCAGTTCTTC	CASSERGGNSYNEQFF
TRBV19	-	-	TRBJ2-4	15	TGTGCCAGTAGTATCCGGGACGCTTGGGGGGACATTCAGTACTTC	CASSIRDAWGDIQYF
TRBV10-2	-	-	TRBJ2-3	15	TGCGCCAGCAGGAAAGACAGCCTTAGCACAGATACGCAGTATTTT	CASRKDSLSTDTQYF
TRBV6-1	-	-	TRBJ1-6	15	TGTGCCAGCAGTGAAGTGGGGCCCCAGGGGTCACCCCTCCACTTT	CASSEVGPQGSPLHF
TRBV25-1	-	-	TRBJ1-4	15	TGTGCCAGCAGTGATAGTCAGGGCCTGGGTGAAAAACTGTTTTTT	CASSDSQGLGEKLFF
TRBV2	-	-	TRBJ2-3	16	TGTGCCAGCAGCGGTCCCGACACCTTTAGCACAGATACGCAGTATTTT	CASSGPDTFSTDTQYF
TRBV3-1/TRBV3-2	-	TRBD2	TRBJ2-4	15	TGTGCCAGCAGCAATGTAGCGGGAGGAAAAAACATTCAGTACTTC	CASSNVAGGKNIQYF
TRBV5-1	-	TRBD2	TRBJ2-1	15	TGCGCCAGCTTCTCCGGGACTAGCGCCTACAATGAGCAGTTCTTC	CASFSGTSAYNEQFF
TRBV7-8	-	TRBD1	TRBJ1-1	12	TGTGCCAGCAGCGCCCGGGACAGTCGAGCTTTCTTT	CASSARDSRAFF
TRBV7-9	many	TRBD1	TRBJ2-3	18	TGTGCCAGCAGCCCAGGGGGCGCGTTGGTATATGATAGAGATACGCAGTATTTT	CASSPGGALVYDRDTQYF
TRBV19	once	TRBD1	TRBJ1-6	14	TGTGCCAGTAGTATGTATCAGGGGGATTCACCCCTCCACTTT	CASSMYQGDSPLHF
TRBV3-1/TRBV3-2	-	-	TRBJ2-2	16	TGTGCCAGCAGCCCTGGACGGAGGGCCGACACCGGGGAGCTGTTTTTT	CASSPGRRADTGELFF
TRBV5-6	-	TRBD2	TRBJ2-7	16	TGTGCCAGCAGCCAGGGACTAGCGGGGGTTACCTACGAGCAGTACTTC	CASSQGLAGVTYEQYF
TRBV10-1	-	-	TRBJ2-1	19	TGCGCCAGCAGTGATTTACGGGTACCCAAGCGATCGCGGAACAATGAGCAGTTCTTC	CASSDLRVPKRSRNNEQFF
TRBV5-6	once	TRBD2	TRBJ2-2	16	TGTGCCAGCAGCTTGGCCGTACAGCGGGGCACCGGGGAGCTGTTTTTT	CASSLAVQRGTGELFF
TRBV12-3/TRBV12-4	-	-	TRBJ1-2	13	TGTGCCAGCAGTTTAGCGGGGCCTTATGGCTACACCTTC	CASSLAGPYGYTF
TRBV10-3	-	-	TRBJ2-7	11	TGTGCCATCAGTGCAGGCTACGAGCAGTACTTC	CAISAGYEQYF
TRBV11-1	-	-	TRBJ2-7	12	TGTGCCAGCAGCTTATTCGGGGACGAGCAGTACTTC	CASSLFGDEQYF
TRBV18	-	-	TRBJ1-6	14	TGTGCCAGCTCCCCGCGGCGGAATAATTCACCCCTCCACTTT	CASSPRRNNSPLHF
TRBV11-3	few	TRBD1	TRBJ1-1	14	TGTGCCAGCAGCCCCGGGACAGGGAACACTGAAGCTTTCTTT	CASSPGTGNTEAFF
TRBV11-2	-	-	TRBJ2-2	15	TGTGCCAGCAGGAAGGCGGGGGCTAACTCCGGGGAGCTGTTTTTT	CASRKAGANSGELFF
TRBV7-6	-	-	TRBJ2-3	20	TGTGCCAGCAGCTTAGTAGGGAAAATCAGGGGTATCTTAACGACAGATACGCAGTATTTT	CASSLVGKIRGILTTDTQYF
TRBV19	-	TRBD1	TRBJ2-1	15	TGTGCCAGTAGTCCCGTCTGGGCAGGGGGAAATGAGCAGTTCTTC	CASSPVWAGGNEQFF
TRBV7-2	-	-	TRBJ1-5	15	TGTGCCAGCAGCTTAGGACCAGGGAGCAATCAGCCCCAGCATTTT	CASSLGPGSNQPQHF
TRBV11-3	few	TRBD1	TRBJ2-1	15	TGTGCCAGCAGCTTAGGAACAGGGGCCTACAATGAGCAGTTCTTC	CASSLGTGAYNEQFF
TRBV3-1/TRBV3-2	-	TRBD2	TRBJ2-5	16	TGTGCCAGCAGCCTGGGACCGGGGGGGATAGGAGAGACCCAGTACTTC	CASSLGPGGIGETQYF
TRBV5-1	once	-	TRBJ1-1	13	TGCGCCAGCAGCTTGGTGGGGCTCAGTGAAGCTTTCTTT	CASSLVGLSEAFF
TRBV7-3	-	-	TRBJ1-1	12	TGTGCCAGTAGAATTCAGGGCACTGAAGCTTTCTTT	CASRIQGTEAFF
TRBV2	few	-	TRBJ1-2	13	TGTGCCAGCAGTGATATTGGGGGCTCTGGCTACACCTTC	CASSDIGGSGYTF
TRBV5-4	-	-	TRBJ2-6	15	TGTGCCAGCAGCTTGGGAGGAACCGGGGCCAACGTCCTGACTTTC	CASSLGGTGANVLTF
TRBV2	-	TRBD1	TRBJ1-5	13	TGTGCCAGCATGGGACAGAGCAATCAGCCCCAGCATTTT	CASMGQSNQPQHF
TRBV27	-	-	TRBJ1-1	15	TGTGCCAGTTCCCGTCGCGAGACAAAAAACACTGAAGCTTTCTTT	CASSRRETKNTEAFF
TRBV6-5	-	TRBD1	TRBJ1-1	14	TGTGCCAGCAGCGACAGGGGGGAGCACACTGAAGCTTTCTTT	CASSDRGEHTEAFF
TRBV18	-	-	TRBJ1-6	15	TGTGCCAGCTCACCCCAGACAGGAGATAATTCACCCCTCCACTTT	CASSPQTGDNSPLHF
TRBV25-1	-	-	TRBJ2-2	14	TGTGCCAGCAGTCACACATTGAACACCGGGGAGCTGTTTTTT	CASSHTLNTGELFF
TRBV5-4	-	TRBD1	TRBJ1-4	14	TGTGCCAGCAGCTTACAGGGGGGGAATGAAAAACTGTTTTTT	CASSLQGGNEKLFF
TRBV6-4	-	-	TRBJ2-3	14	TGTGCCAGCAGTGACTCCGGGGGGCCAGATACGCAGTATTTT	CASSDSGGPDTQYF